This T cell receptor beta chain was captured by sequencing in a study of cytomegalovirus exposure and HLA in healthy donors. Study-wide points: Presence/absence analyses supposed approximately even sequencing depth among donors.

This clone was seen only a few times. Its specificity is not known. Germline loops: CDR1 SEHNR, CDR2 FQNEAQ (reference sequence). V was clipped by 4 bases and J by 1 base, with 7 bases between them. The CDR3 is 13 residues long. The PCR used 60 Vbeta and 13 Jbeta primers. Methods used by the authors: A later analysis counted some 87 million unique TCR beta chains, around 11 million shared. Here immunoSEQ multiplex PCR was the method, and the copy in TCRdb shows in-frame clones only, minus some. The V and J calls and the clone size are those of that table, but D and trimming were determined from the DNA. The sample lists approximately 150,000 clones; less than 80% were seen once.

The sample comprised PBMCs. This chain links TRBV7-9 with TRBJ1-1; D uncertain. The TCR originated in a man aged 40-50 years in good health and CMV-seronegative. CDR3 in amino acids: CASSWSWNTEAFF. As DNA, the CDR3 is TGTGCCAGCAGCTGGAGTTGGAACACTGAAGCTTTCTTT.